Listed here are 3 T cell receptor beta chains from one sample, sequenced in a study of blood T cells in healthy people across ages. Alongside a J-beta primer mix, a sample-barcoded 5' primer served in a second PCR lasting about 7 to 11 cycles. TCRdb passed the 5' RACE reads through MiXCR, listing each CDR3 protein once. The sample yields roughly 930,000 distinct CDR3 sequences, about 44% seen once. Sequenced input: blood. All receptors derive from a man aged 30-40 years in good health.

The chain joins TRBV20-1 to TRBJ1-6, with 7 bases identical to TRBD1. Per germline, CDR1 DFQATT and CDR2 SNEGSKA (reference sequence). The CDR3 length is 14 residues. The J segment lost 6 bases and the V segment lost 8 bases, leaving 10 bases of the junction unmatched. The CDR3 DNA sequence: TGCAGTACCCTGACAGGGCGGCGTAATTCACCCCTCCACTTT. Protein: CSTLTGRRNSPLHF.

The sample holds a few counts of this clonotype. The CDR3 sequence: CSASEGDQPQHF. The CDR3 nucleotides are TGCAGTGCTAGTGAGGGGGATCAGCCCCAGCATTTT. The gene calls are TRBV20-1 and TRBJ1-5; tentatively, D is TRBD1 (6 bases). The CDR3 is made up of 12 amino acids. Looked up from germline, CDR1 is DFQATT and CDR2 is SNEGSKA (reference sequence). V was clipped by 3 bases and J by 5 bases, with 8 bases between them.

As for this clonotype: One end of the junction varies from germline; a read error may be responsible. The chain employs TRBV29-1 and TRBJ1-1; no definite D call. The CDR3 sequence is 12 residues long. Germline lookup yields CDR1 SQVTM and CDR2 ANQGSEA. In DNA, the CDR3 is TGCAGCGTCGCGGGAGGGAACCCTGAAGCTTTCTTT. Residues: CSVAGGNPEAFF. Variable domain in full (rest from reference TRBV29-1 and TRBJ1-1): SAVISQKPSRDICQRGTSLTIQCQVDSQVTMMFWYRQQPGQSLTLIATANQGSEATYESGFVIDKFPISRPNLTFSTLTVSNMSPEDSSIYLCSVAGGNPEAFFGQGTRLTVV.